The clone carrying this T cell receptor (beta chain) was detected ten times or more. Its specificity is unknown. Its ends do not fully match the called genes, so a read error is possible. Scientists amplified the TCR beta CDR3 regions from RNA transcripts. HTBI-primed RT-PCR formed the first round, and a multiplex PCR formed the second. TCRdb called the multiplex PCR reads again in MiXCR, with one record for every CDR3 protein. The sample lists about 740,000 distinct CDR3 sequences, 40% seen once, with roughly 46% in the top ten. The record originates from a study of Graves' ophthalmopathy and Graves' hyperthyroidism. Study-level results: The model flagged ophthalmopathy progression at about 68% sensitivity and 72% to 75% specificity.

As the starting material, roughly 9.7 ml of fresh peripheral blood yielded the PBMCs. The CDR3 is made up of 14 amino acids. The germline CDR1 and CDR2 sequences are SGHTA and FQGNSA. The sequencing sample was made of peripheral blood. The chain employs TRBV7-2 and TRBJ1-1; tentative D call: TRBD1 (5 bases). The sequence was collected from an adult man with Graves' ophthalmopathy. The chain's CDR3 is CASSLWGMNAEAFF. As DNA, the CDR3 is TGTGCCAGCAGCTTATGGGGGATGAACGCTGAAGCTTTCTTT. The whole variable domain, filled in from reference TRBV7-2 and TRBJ1-1, reads GAGVSQSPSNKVTEKGKDVELRCDPISGHTALYWYRQSLGQGLEFLIYFQGNSAPDKSGLPSDRFSAERTGGSVSTLTIQRTQQEDSAVYLCASSLWGMNAEAFFGQGTRLTVV.